One and the same sample provided the 5 T cell receptor beta chains below, sequenced in a study of cytomegalovirus exposure and HLA in healthy donors. Use of 60 Vbeta and 13 Jbeta primers characterized the PCR. Clones were read by immunoSEQ multiplex PCR, and TCRdb kept only the in-frame ones, dropping some. Of roughly 100,000 clones in the sample, 60% to 80% were seen once. The material sequenced was PBMCs. These receptors all stem from a woman aged 40 to 50 in good health and CMV-seropositive.

This sequence joins TRBV7-3 and TRBJ2-1, with 7 positions matching TRBD2. Germline trimming cut 5 bases from V and 5 bases from J; bases unmatched to any gene: 3. The length of the CDR3 is 13 residues. CDR1 is SGHTA, CDR2 FQGTGA, per germline. Written as DNA, the CDR3 is TGTGCCAGCAGCGCGGGACTAAACAATGAGCAGTTCTTC. Residues: CASSAGLNNEQFF.

This clone has just one count. The chain is built from TRBV4-2 and TRBJ1-2; 11 bases map to TRBD1. This CDR3 region has 18 residues. The V segment lost 1 base and the J segment 6 bases; nucleotides outside the gene matches: 13. Germline CDR1 and CDR2: LGHNA and YNFKEQ. CDR3 loop: CASSQVNLWDRGKNGYTF. DNA of the CDR3: TGTGCCAGCAGCCAAGTAAACCTTTGGGACAGGGGGAAGAATGGCTACACCTTC.

This chain uses TRBV6-5 with TRBJ2-5; a weak D match, TRBD1 (6 bases). Trimming stripped 4 bases from V and 4 bases from J, with 19 bases between. This CDR3 contains 16 residues. Looked up from germline, CDR1 is MNHEY and CDR2 is SVGAGI. CDR3 in DNA: TGTGCCAGCAGTTCCCGAGAAGGGGGAACTGGAGAGACCCAGTACTTC. It encodes CASSSREGGTGETQYF.

The rearrangement uses TRBV29-1 and TRBJ2-5; the match to TRBD2 covers 7 bases. The CDR3 sequence is 13 residues long. The V gene end was trimmed by 4 bases and the J gene end by 5 bases; junction bases not matched to a gene: 7. Germline V lookup: CDR1 SQVTM, CDR2 ANQGSEA. The CDR3 region is CSVAKGGKETQYF. The CDR3 DNA is TGCAGCGTTGCTAAGGGAGGGAAGGAGACCCAGTACTTC.

This clone has more than one count but fewer than ten. This chain uses TRBV2 with TRBJ1-2; D gene uncertain. CDR1 is SNHLY, CDR2 FYNNEI, per germline. The CDR3 spans 12 residues. With 5 bases removed from V and 1 base from J, the gap between germline ends came to 5 bases. CDR3 residues: CASSNSNYGYTF. CDR3 nucleotides: TGTGCCAGCAGTAACAGTAACTATGGCTACACCTTC.